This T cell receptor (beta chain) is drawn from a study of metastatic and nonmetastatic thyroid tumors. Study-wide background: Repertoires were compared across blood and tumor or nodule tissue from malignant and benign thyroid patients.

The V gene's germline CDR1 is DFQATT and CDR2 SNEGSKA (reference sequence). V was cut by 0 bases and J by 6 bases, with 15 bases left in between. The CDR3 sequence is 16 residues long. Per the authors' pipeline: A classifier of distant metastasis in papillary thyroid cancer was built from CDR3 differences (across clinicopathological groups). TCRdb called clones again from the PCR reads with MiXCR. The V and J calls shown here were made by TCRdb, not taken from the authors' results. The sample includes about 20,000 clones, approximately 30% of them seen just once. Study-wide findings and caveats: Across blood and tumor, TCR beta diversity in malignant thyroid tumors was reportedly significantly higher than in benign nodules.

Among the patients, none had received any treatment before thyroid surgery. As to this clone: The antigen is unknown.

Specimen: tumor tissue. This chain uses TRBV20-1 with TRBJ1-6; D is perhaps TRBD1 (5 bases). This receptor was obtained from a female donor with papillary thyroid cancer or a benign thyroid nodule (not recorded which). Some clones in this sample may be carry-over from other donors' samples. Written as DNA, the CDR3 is TGCAGTGCTAGAGATGGGGCAGGGAACCTTAATTCACCCCTCCACTTT. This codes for CSARDGAGNLNSPLHF.